This T cell receptor beta chain comes out of a study of T cells after yellow fever vaccination. Background on the study: Low-cell-number fractions were prepared with SMART-Seq v4 Ultra Low Input. Study findings and constraints: Researchers noted that a small share of clonotypes showed up in both CD4 and CD8 compartments. Subsequent booster samples again held most clones from primary vaccination (around 96% CD4, about 85% CD8).

TCR cDNA was made by 5'RACE template switching, adding a universal primer site and UMIs. MiXCR was run by TCRdb on the 5' RACE reads, yielding one entry per CDR3 protein. The sample contains under 550,000 distinct CDR3 sequences, 20% to 25% of which appear only once. Trimming cost V 10 bases and J 1 base, with 10 bases left between them. Per the germline V gene, CDR1 is MDHEN and CDR2 is SYDVKM. The CDR3 loop spans 13 amino acids. Concerning this clonotype itself: Its matching antigen is unknown.

The sequence was obtained from a man between 18 and 29 years old who received the YFV17D yellow fever vaccine. Sample: PBMCs, taken approximately 20 days after the first yellow fever vaccination. The J gene is TRBJ2-2, the V gene TRBV28; perhaps TRBD1 as D (5 bases). The CDR3 bases are TGTGCCAACCAAAGGGGGAACACCGGGGAGCTGTTTTTT. Amino acids: CANQRGNTGELFF.